The 24 T cell receptor beta chains reported below all come from one sample, sequenced in a study of T cells in Graves' hyperthyroidism and ophthalmopathy. What was amplified from RNA transcripts were TCR beta CDR3 regions. An initial round of RT-PCR targeting the TCR CDR3 relied on the HTBI primer set. TCRdb reanalysed the multiplex PCR reads using MiXCR and keeps one entry per CDR3 protein. Among about 560,000 distinct CDR3 sequences listed, approximately 16% were seen once. The sample was blood. The receptors come from a woman aged 18 to 35 with Graves' hyperthyroidism.

In the case of this clonotype: A read error may be the cause here, since a much bigger clone is one base away. The rearrangement links TRBV7-9 to TRBJ2-1, with 8 bases identical to TRBD2. The CDR3 runs 18 residues. Germline CDR1 SEHNR, CDR2 FQNEAQ (reference sequence). The CDR3 is CGSSSLEGSGGILSEQFF. CDR3 coding DNA: TGTGGCAGCAGCTCCCTCGAGGGGAGCGGGGGAATTTTAAGTGAGCAGTTCTTC.

This clonotype came up a few times. The chain couples TRBV20-1 to TRBJ2-7; D remains unclear. Trimming cost V 6 bases and J 2 bases, with 17 bases left between them. The CDR3 sequence is 14 residues long. Germline V lookup: CDR1 DFQATT, CDR2 SNEGSKA (reference sequence). In nucleotides, the CDR3 is TGCAGTGCCATAGACCCCGCCGGCCCCTACGAGCAGTACTTC. Protein sequence: CSAIDPAGPYEQYF.

J is TRBJ2-3 and V is TRBV7-2; 10 bases match TRBD1. This CDR3 is 19 amino acids long. Trimming took 5 bases from V and 4 from J; bases not matched to a gene: 18. The germline gives CDR1 SGHTA, CDR2 FQGNSA. The DNA of the CDR3 is TGTGCCAGCAGCCGCCGACAGGGGGCCGACGGGGAGCTGGCAGATACGCAGTATTTT. Translated, it gives CASSRRQGADGELADTQYF.

This clonotype was counted a few times. The chain uses TRBV11-2 and TRBJ1-1; 11 bases map to TRBD1. Trimming at V came to 2 bases and at J to 6 bases, leaving 11 bases not matched to a gene. CDR3 length: 17 residues. Germline V lookup: CDR1 SGHAT, CDR2 FQNNGV. The CDR3, as DNA: TGTGCCAGCAGCTTAAAGGCCCGGACAGGGGGCAAACCTGAAGCTTTCTTT. Translation gives CASSLKARTGGKPEAFF.

On this clonotype itself: Compared with germline, one end of the junction differs, possibly owing to a read error. The V call is TRBV11-3, the J call TRBJ2-5, with D possibly being TRBD1 (5 bases). CDR1 and CDR2 from the germline V gene are SGHNT and YENEEA. There are 13 residues in the CDR3. CDR3 DNA: TGTGCCAGCAGCTTTGGCAGGGAAGAGATCCAGTACTTC. It is translated as CASSFGREEIQYF.

The sample holds many counts of this clonotype. The rearrangement uses TRBV5-1 and TRBJ2-1; TRBD1 or TRBD2 may be the D gene (5 bases each). Trimming shortened V by 5 bases and J by 5 bases, and 17 bases separated the two germline ends. The CDR3 contains 15 residues. Germline CDR1 and CDR2: SGHRS and YFSETQ. CDR3: CASSPGTRPNNEQFF. CDR3 nucleotides: TGCGCCAGCAGTCCCGGGACCCGACCGAACAATGAGCAGTTCTTC.

This clonotype was recorded many times. The chain couples TRBV24-1 to TRBJ2-1, with D unclear. Germline V gene data show CDR1 as KGHDR and CDR2 as SFDVKD. The CDR3 is 15 residues long. Trimming removed 5 bases at V and 1 base at J, with 11 bases between. Here the CDR3 reads CATSAPAFSYNEQFF. As DNA, the CDR3 is TGTGCCACCAGTGCCCCGGCATTTTCCTACAATGAGCAGTTCTTC.

The CDR3 spells CASSHIQGTGYTF. In DNA, the CDR3 is TGCGCCAGCAGTCATATACAGGGAACTGGCTACACCTTC. V usage is TRBV10-1 and J usage is TRBJ1-2; D may be TRBD1 (6 bases). Trimming cost V 5 bases and J 7 bases, with 14 bases left between them. Germline values: CDR1 WNHNN, CDR2 SYGVQD (reference sequence). The CDR3 length is 13 residues.

This clonotype was recorded a few times. This chain links TRBV4-3 with TRBJ2-7; D may correspond to TRBD1 or TRBD2 (5 bases each). In germline, CDR1 is LGHNA, CDR2 YSLEER. The CDR3 consists of 16 residues. Trimming pared 0 bases from V and 5 bases from J, leaving 17 bases between. The CDR3 DNA reads as TGCGCCAGCAGCCAAGATGTTTTTGGGACGGAGGACGAGCAGTACTTC. This translates into CASSQDVFGTEDEQYF.

This clonotype turned up a few times. The V and J genes are TRBV27 and TRBJ2-7, with a weak D call TRBD2 (5 bases). Germline CDR1 is MNHEY and CDR2 is SMNVEV (reference sequence). This CDR3 has 13 amino acids. V was clipped by 3 bases and J by 2 bases, with 8 bases between them. CDR3 coding DNA: TGTGCCAGCAGTTTCACGGGAACCTACGAGCAGTACTTC. Protein: CASSFTGTYEQYF.

The chain uses TRBV7-9 and TRBJ2-7; TRBD2 matches 15 bases. Per germline, CDR1 SEHNR and CDR2 FQNEAQ (reference sequence). The length of the CDR3 is 16 residues. Trimming removed 6 bases from V and 7 bases from J; junction bases left unmatched: 10. CDR3 sequence: CASSDGLAGGRGEQYF. DNA for the CDR3: TGTGCCAGCAGTGACGGACTAGCGGGAGGGCGGGGGGAGCAGTACTTC.

The table lists this clonotype with many counts. The genes are TRBV18 and TRBJ2-7, with TRBD1 matching 10 bases. V lost 3 bases and J lost 2; bases outside the gene matches: 1. The CDR3 is 14 residues long. CDR1 KGHSH and CDR2 LQKENI come from the germline V gene. This CDR3 reads CASSPGQGTYEQYF. The CDR3 DNA reads as TGTGCCAGCTCACCGGGACAGGGGACCTACGAGCAGTACTTC.

The chain joins TRBV15 to TRBJ2-2, with D possibly being TRBD1 (6 bases). The CDR3 is 15 residues long. Germline V gene lookup returns CDR1 LNHNV and CDR2 YYDKDF (reference sequence). The V end was cut by 3 bases, the J end by 2 bases, with 10 bases between. The CDR3: CATSSIRGNTGELFF. The CDR3 DNA follows: TGTGCCACCAGCAGCATCAGGGGTAACACCGGGGAGCTGTTTTTT.

This clonotype was seen repeatedly, ten times or more. This chain connects TRBV20-1 to TRBJ2-7; 10 bases fit TRBD2. The CDR3 runs 14 residues. J lost 9 bases, V lost 6 bases, and 14 bases had no gene match. CDR1 and CDR2 (germline): DFQATT, SNEGSKA (reference sequence). CDR3 in amino acids: CSAPRSSGGVGQYF. The CDR3 DNA is TGCAGTGCCCCCCGATCTAGCGGGGGCGTTGGGCAGTACTTC.

V and J are TRBV3-1 and TRBJ2-4, with 10 bases identical to TRBD2. In germline, CDR1 is LGHDT, CDR2 YNNKEL (reference sequence). The ends lost 3 bases at V and 6 bases at J; junction bases unmatched: 14. This CDR3 is built from 18 residues. Here the CDR3 DNA reads TGTGCCAGCAGCCAGACTACCGGTTGGGGACTAGCGATAAACATTCAGTACTTC. Translation gives CASSQTTGWGLAINIQYF.

The CDR3: CSAPGTGMYEQYF. For the CDR3, the DNA is TGCAGTGCCCCCGGGACAGGGATGTACGAGCAGTACTTC. This chain uses TRBV20-1 with TRBJ2-7; TRBD1 matches 9 bases. The CDR3 consists of 13 residues. CDR1 and CDR2 (germline): DFQATT, SNEGSKA (reference sequence). V lost 6 bases, J lost 4 bases, and 7 bases stayed unmatched.

Many counts were recorded for this clonotype. The chain is built from TRBV29-1 and TRBJ2-7; 10 positions match TRBD2. The V gene end was trimmed by 6 bases and the J gene end by 3 bases; junction bases not matched to a gene: 8. Germline CDR1 is SQVTM and CDR2 is ANQGSEA. The CDR3 has 14 amino acids. This chain's CDR3 is CSVTLAGDNYEQYF. The CDR3 nucleotides are TGCAGCGTGACCCTAGCGGGGGACAACTACGAGCAGTACTTC.

The V and J genes are TRBV19 and TRBJ1-5; D gene unclear. Trimming stripped 7 bases from V and 5 bases from J, with 12 bases between. This CDR3 spans 13 amino acids. Germline lookup yields CDR1 LNHDA and CDR2 SQIVND (reference sequence). DNA for the CDR3: TGTGCCAGTAAGGTCTCGGGCGATCAGCCCCAGCATTTT. Translated, it gives CASKVSGDQPQHF.

Comment on this clonotype: A read error may be the cause here, since a much bigger clone is one base away. The CDR3 coding sequence is TGTGCCAGCAGTCTTTCCGCGGGAGGAGTCACCTACAATGAGCAGTTCTTC. Protein: CASSLSAGGVTYNEQFF. V is TRBV12-3 or TRBV12-4 and J is TRBJ2-1; 8 nucleotides align to TRBD2. There are 17 residues in the CDR3. Losses at the gene ends were 5 bases for V and 2 bases for J; bases not matched to a gene: 11.

A remark on this clonotype: Given a much more abundant clone one base away, this may be a read error. This chain uses TRBV18 with TRBJ2-1; D not resolved. The CDR3 spans 14 residues. The V gene's germline CDR1 is KGHSH and CDR2 LQKENI. The CDR3 loop is CAGSPPGPYNEQFF. The CDR3 DNA sequence: TGTGCCGGCTCACCACCAGGCCCCTACAATGAGCAGTTCTTC.

This clonotype appeared many times. The J gene is TRBJ2-1, the V gene TRBV2; 14 bases are a match to TRBD2. CDR3 length equals 15 residues. J was trimmed by 7 bases and V by 5 bases; bases with no gene match: 4. CDR1 and CDR2 from the germline V gene are SNHLY and FYNNEI. The CDR3: CASSRLAGGENEQFF. CDR3 DNA sequence: TGTGCCAGCAGTCGACTAGCGGGAGGGGAGAATGAGCAGTTCTTC.

This clonotype showed up many times. V gene TRBV7-2 combines with J gene TRBJ1-1; 8 bases fit TRBD1. Germline V gene data show CDR1 as SGHTA and CDR2 as FQGNSA. The junction had 9 bases not matched to a gene; V was cut back by 2 bases and J by 7 bases. The CDR3 is made up of 15 amino acids. CDR3 loop: CASSLNIGTGLEAFF. CDR3 coding DNA: TGTGCCAGCAGCTTAAATATAGGGACAGGACTTGAAGCTTTCTTT.

This clonotype was seen many times. V gene TRBV6-2 or TRBV6-3 combines with J gene TRBJ1-1; D might be TRBD1 (5 bases). Trimming took 7 bases from V and 7 from J, leaving 19 bases between them. This CDR3 comprises 14 residues. Germline V lookup: CDR1 MNHEY, CDR2 SVGEGT. Here the CDR3 reads CASTHPAAGFEAFF. Written as DNA, the CDR3 is TGTGCCAGCACCCACCCGGCCGCAGGGTTTGAAGCTTTCTTT.

The rearrangement uses TRBV15 and TRBJ1-2; 7 bases fit TRBD1. Looked up from germline, CDR1 is LNHNV and CDR2 is YYDKDF (reference sequence). After removal of 6 bases from V and 2 bases from J, the junction contained 15 bases not matched to a gene. CDR3 length: 17 amino acids. The CDR3 spells CATSLGTAYHSNYGYTF. The DNA of the CDR3 is TGTGCCACCAGTCTCGGGACAGCCTACCATTCCAACTATGGCTACACCTTC.